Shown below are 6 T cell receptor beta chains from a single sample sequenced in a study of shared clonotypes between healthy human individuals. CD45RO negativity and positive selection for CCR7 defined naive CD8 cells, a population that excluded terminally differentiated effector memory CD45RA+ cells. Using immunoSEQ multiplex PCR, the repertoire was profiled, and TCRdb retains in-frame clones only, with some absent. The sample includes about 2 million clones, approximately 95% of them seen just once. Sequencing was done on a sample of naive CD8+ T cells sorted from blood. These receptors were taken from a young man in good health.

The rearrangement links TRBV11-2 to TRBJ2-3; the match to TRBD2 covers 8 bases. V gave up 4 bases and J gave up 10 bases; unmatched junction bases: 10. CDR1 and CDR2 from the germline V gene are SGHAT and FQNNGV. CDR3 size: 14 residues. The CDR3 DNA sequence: TGTGCCAGCAGCTCCCCTGGACTAGCTGTGGCGCAGTATTTT. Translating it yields CASSSPGLAVAQYF.

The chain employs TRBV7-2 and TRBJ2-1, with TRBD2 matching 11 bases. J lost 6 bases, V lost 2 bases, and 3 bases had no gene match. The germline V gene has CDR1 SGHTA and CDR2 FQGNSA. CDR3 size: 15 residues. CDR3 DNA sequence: TGTGCCAGCAGCTTACTAGCGGGGGGCCTCAATGAGCAGTTCTTC. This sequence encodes CASSLLAGGLNEQFF.

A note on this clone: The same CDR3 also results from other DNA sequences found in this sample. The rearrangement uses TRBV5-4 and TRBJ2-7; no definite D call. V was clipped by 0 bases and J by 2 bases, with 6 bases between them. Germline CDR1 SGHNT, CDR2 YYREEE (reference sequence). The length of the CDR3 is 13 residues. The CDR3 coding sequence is TGTGCCAGCAGCTTGGATCAGACCTACGAGCAGTACTTC. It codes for CASSLDQTYEQYF.

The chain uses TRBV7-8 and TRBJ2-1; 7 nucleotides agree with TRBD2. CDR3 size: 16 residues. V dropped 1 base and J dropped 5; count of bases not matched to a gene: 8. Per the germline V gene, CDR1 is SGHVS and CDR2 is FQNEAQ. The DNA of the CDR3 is TGTGCCAGCAGCTTAGGGGGCGGGGGAAGTAACAATGAGCAGTTCTTC. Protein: CASSLGGGGSNNEQFF.

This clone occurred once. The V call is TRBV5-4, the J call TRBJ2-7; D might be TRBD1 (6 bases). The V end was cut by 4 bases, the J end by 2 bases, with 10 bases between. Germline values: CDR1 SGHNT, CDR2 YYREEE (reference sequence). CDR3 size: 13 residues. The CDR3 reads CASSTRDTYEQYF. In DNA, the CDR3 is TGTGCCAGCAGCACCCGGGACACCTACGAGCAGTACTTC.

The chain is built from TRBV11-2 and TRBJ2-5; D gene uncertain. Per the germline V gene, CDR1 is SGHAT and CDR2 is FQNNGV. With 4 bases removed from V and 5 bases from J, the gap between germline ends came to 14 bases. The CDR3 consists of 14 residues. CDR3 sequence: CASSSYGVAETQYF. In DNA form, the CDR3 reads TGTGCCAGCAGCTCATACGGCGTGGCGGAGACCCAGTACTTC.